This passage covers 22 T cell receptor beta chains from one sample sequenced in a study of graft-versus-host responses after intestinal transplantation. TCRdb keeps only in-frame clones here, not all; method: immunoSEQ multiplex PCR. The repertoire holds about 80,000 clones, roughly nine tenths seen once, with 0.3% to 0.4% in the top ten. For these TCRs, the target antigens are not known. Here the sequenced sample was unstimulated CD4+ T cells sorted from spleen or lymph node cells, taken before intestinal transplant. The receptors were gathered from a human donor who received an intestinal transplant.

The V gene is TRBV11-2, the J gene TRBJ1-2; no firm D call. The ends were cut back, 1 base at V and 7 bases at J, with 10 bases in the middle. The germline V gene has CDR1 SGHAT and CDR2 FQNNGV. CDR3 length: 13 amino acids. The CDR3 region has the DNA TGTGCCAGCAGCTTAGTGCCAAGCCGTGGCTACACCTTC. Protein sequence: CASSLVPSRGYTF.

The chain joins TRBV28 to TRBJ1-2, with TRBD1 matching 7 bases. The J segment lost 9 bases and the V segment lost 7 bases, leaving 11 bases of the junction unmatched. The germline gives CDR1 MDHEN, CDR2 SYDVKM. The length of the CDR3 is 13 residues. CDR3 sequence reads: CASIQGGADSYTF. CDR3 DNA sequence: TGTGCCAGCATACAAGGGGGCGCCGATAGCTACACCTTC.

This rearrangement joins TRBV5-1 to TRBJ2-1; 14 bases are shared with TRBD2. The J segment lost 3 bases and the V segment lost 6 bases, leaving 11 bases of the junction unmatched. Germline V CDR1 and CDR2: SGHRS, YFSETQ. There are 18 residues in the CDR3. CDR3 residues: CASTGLAGVGPDYNEQFF. The CDR3 DNA reads TGCGCCAGCACGGGACTAGCGGGAGTCGGACCCGACTACAATGAGCAGTTCTTC. Full variable domain (outside the CDR3, taken from reference TRBV5-1 and TRBJ2-1): KAGVTQTPRYLIKTRGQQVTLSCSPISGHRSVSWYQQTPGQGLQFLFEYFSETQRNKGNFPGRFSGRQFSNSRSEMNVSTLELGDSALYLCASTGLAGVGPDYNEQFFGPGTRLTVL.

This clone was seen only once. The junction does not match germline at one end; this may be a read error. The same CDR3 also results from other DNA sequences found in this sample. The chain couples TRBV30 to TRBJ2-7; 7 bases align to TRBD1. This CDR3 has 11 amino acids. Germline V gene lookup returns CDR1 GTSNPN and CDR2 SVGIG (reference sequence). The CDR3 DNA reads TGTGCCTGGAGTGTGGGGCAGAGGGGGCACTTC. Encoded protein: CAWSVGQRGHF.

V gene TRBV19 combines with J gene TRBJ2-2; 7 bases line up with TRBD1. V gave up 6 bases and J gave up 5 bases; unmatched junction bases: 12. Germline V gene data show CDR1 as LNHDA and CDR2 as SQIVND (reference sequence). CDR3 size: 16 residues. The chain's CDR3 is CASRYTQGTGTGELFF. The CDR3 region has the DNA TGTGCCAGTAGATACACACAGGGGACGGGGACCGGGGAGCTGTTTTTT.

The rearrangement uses TRBV29-1 and TRBJ2-2; possibly TRBD2 for D (6 bases). CDR3 length: 12 amino acids. Trimming cost V 4 bases and J 4 bases, with 7 bases left between them. Germline V gene data show CDR1 as SQVTM and CDR2 as ANQGSEA. CDR3 DNA sequence: TGCAGCGTTGGGGAGGCCACCGGGGAGCTGTTTTTT. This sequence encodes CSVGEATGELFF.

V gene TRBV27 combines with J gene TRBJ1-2; D remains unclear. The V end was cut by 6 bases, the J end by 2 bases, with 13 bases between. Germline V gene sequence: CDR1 MNHEY, CDR2 SMNVEV (reference sequence). This CDR3 has 14 residues. In DNA, the CDR3 is TGTGCCAGCAGCCCCTTAGCAGCAAACTATGGCTACACCTTC. Protein product: CASSPLAANYGYTF.

This clone was seen only a few times. The chain uses TRBV29-1 and TRBJ1-1, with 7 nucleotides matching TRBD1. Germline lookup yields CDR1 SQVTM and CDR2 ANQGSEA. J was trimmed by 4 bases and V by 6 bases; bases with no gene match: 8. This CDR3 comprises 13 residues. The CDR3 sequence: CSVQTGFGTEAFF. The CDR3 DNA is TGCAGCGTCCAGACAGGGTTTGGCACTGAAGCTTTCTTT.

The V and J genes are TRBV7-3 and TRBJ1-1, with D tentatively TRBD1 (5 bases). Trimming removed 1 base at V and 5 bases at J, with 20 bases between. Per germline, CDR1 SGHTA and CDR2 FQGTGA. CDR3 length equals 17 residues. CDR3: CASSLRGPGVVGTEAFF. In DNA form, the CDR3 reads TGTGCCAGCAGCTTAAGGGGCCCAGGAGTAGTCGGGACTGAAGCTTTCTTT.

This clone occurred a few times. The same CDR3 also results from other DNA sequences found in this sample. V gene TRBV5-8 combines with J gene TRBJ2-6; D not resolved. Germline values: CDR1 SGHTS, CDR2 YDEGEE. V was pared by 0 bases and J by 0 bases, with 4 bases between. The CDR3 is made up of 15 amino acids. CDR3 coding DNA: TGTGCCAGCAGCTTGGGCAGCTCTGGGGCCAACGTCCTGACTTTC. Its protein is CASSLGSSGANVLTF.

The chain recombines TRBV6-1 with TRBJ2-5, with D possibly matching TRBD2 (5 bases). CDR1 MNHNS and CDR2 SASEGT come from the germline V gene. The length of the CDR3 is 11 residues. V was pared by 4 bases and J by 7 bases, with 7 bases between. The DNA of the CDR3 is TGTGCCAGCAGTGCGAGCGGGACCCAGTACTTC. Protein product: CASSASGTQYF.

In this sample, this clone turned up once. This sequence joins TRBV9 and TRBJ1-2; perhaps TRBD1 as D (5 bases). The CDR3 length is 15 residues. The germline V gene encodes CDR1 SGDLS and CDR2 YYNGEE. Trimming shortened V by 0 bases and J by 3 bases, and 12 bases separated the two germline ends. CDR3 DNA sequence: TGTGCCAGCAGCGTAGATGGATGGGGGGACTATGGCTACACCTTC. It specifies CASSVDGWGDYGYTF.

V is TRBV19 and J is TRBJ1-2; no reliable D call. The germline V gene encodes CDR1 LNHDA and CDR2 SQIVND (reference sequence). There are 12 residues in the CDR3. The V end lost 6 bases, the J end lost 0 bases, and 5 bases lay between the germline ends. The CDR3, as DNA: TGTGCCAGTAGCCCAGCTAACTATGGCTACACCTTC. Translated: CASSPANYGYTF. Looking up the rest from reference TRBV19 and TRBJ1-2 gives the full variable domain: DGGITQSPKYLFRKEGQNVTLSCEQNLNHDAMYWYRQDPGQGLRLIYYSQIVNDFQKGDIAEGYSVSREKKESFPLTVTSAQKNPTAFYLCASSPANYGYTFGSGTRLTVV.

The chain uses TRBV5-4 and TRBJ2-2; perhaps TRBD2 as D (6 bases). The ends were cut back, 3 bases at V and 3 bases at J, with 27 bases in the middle. Germline V CDR1 and CDR2: SGHNT, YYREEE (reference sequence). The CDR3 spans 20 residues. The CDR3 loop is CASSSGPRGRLARDTGELFF. Written as DNA, the CDR3 is TGTGCCAGCAGCTCCGGGCCACGGGGTAGGCTAGCGAGGGACACCGGGGAGCTGTTTTTT. The full variable domain, its missing parts supplied by reference TRBV5-4 and TRBJ2-2, is ETGVTQSPTHLIKTRGQQVTLRCSSQSGHNTVSWYQQALGQGPQFIFQYYREEENGRGNFPPRFSGLQFPNYSSELNVNALELDDSALYLCASSSGPRGRLARDTGELFFGEGSRLTVL.

The chain links TRBV21-1 to TRBJ1-2; the DNA was not used to check the table's D call, TRBD1. TRBV21-1 is recorded as a pseudogene. The CDR3 length is 13 residues. DNA of the CDR3: TGTGCCAGCAGCAAAGCCAGGTACGGACATTACACCTTC. Translation: CASSKARYGHYTF.

CDR3 sequence (DNA): TGTGCCAGCAGTACTGTGGGGGCCGGGGCCAACGTCCTGACTTTC. Amino acid sequence: CASSTVGAGANVLTF. V gene TRBV11-2 combines with J gene TRBJ2-6; the D gene is possibly TRBD1 (6 bases). Germline-derived CDR1 and CDR2 are SGHAT and FQNNGV. Trimming cost V 6 bases and J 4 bases, with 13 bases left between them. CDR3 length: 15 residues.

This sequence joins TRBV10-3 and TRBJ2-3; 8 bases are a match to TRBD2. The ends lost 3 bases at V and 1 base at J; junction bases unmatched: 6. Germline-derived CDR1 and CDR2 are ENHRY and SYGVKD. CDR3 length equals 16 residues. The CDR3 protein is CAISDSGGRGTDTQYF. In DNA form, the CDR3 reads TGTGCCATCAGTGACTCGGGAGGGCGGGGCACAGATACGCAGTATTTT.

The rearrangement joins TRBV5-5 to TRBJ2-3, with 14 nucleotides matching TRBD2. The junction had 5 bases not matched to a gene; V was cut back by 3 bases and J by 11 bases. Germline V gene lookup returns CDR1 SGHKS and CDR2 YYEKEE (reference sequence). The CDR3 contains 14 residues. CDR3 protein: CASSWGTSGGGQYF. In nucleotides, the CDR3 is TGTGCCAGCAGCTGGGGGACTAGCGGGGGCGGGCAGTATTTT.

J is TRBJ2-2 and V is TRBV27, with TRBD2 as a possible D gene (7 bases). The CDR3 sequence is 15 residues long. V was trimmed by 8 bases and J by 6 bases, leaving 19 bases between them. Germline lookup yields CDR1 MNHEY and CDR2 SMNVEV (reference sequence). The CDR3 nucleotides read TGTGCCAGCTCTTGGGGGGGGGCCTTGTCCGGGGAGCTGTTTTTT. Residues: CASSWGGALSGELFF.

The V gene is TRBV6-1, the J gene TRBJ2-2; 8 nucleotides agree with TRBD2. The ends lost 8 bases at V and 5 bases at J; junction bases unmatched: 10. Germline lookup yields CDR1 MNHNS and CDR2 SASEGT. The CDR3 runs 15 residues. CDR3 coding DNA: TGTGCCAGCCGCCCGGGACTAGTCCTTACCGGGGAGCTGTTTTTT. It specifies CASRPGLVLTGELFF.

The genes are TRBV2 and TRBJ2-3; D may be TRBD1 (6 bases). This CDR3 has 15 residues. Germline CDR1 reads SNHLY; CDR2 reads FYNNEI. The germline V and J ends were trimmed by 7 bases and 0 bases, with 14 bases remaining between them. CDR3 DNA: TGTGCCAGCATCTACAGGGAAACTAGCACAGATACGCAGTATTTT. Its protein product is CASIYRETSTDTQYF. Looking up the rest from reference TRBV2 and TRBJ2-3 gives the full variable domain: EPEVTQTPSHQVTQMGQEVILRCVPISNHLYFYWYRQILGQKVEFLVSFYNNEISEKSEIFDDQFSVERPDGSNFTLKIRSTKLEDSAMYFCASIYRETSTDTQYFGPGTRLTVL.

CDR3 residues: CASSSGTGSPYGYTF. DNA of the CDR3: TGTGCCAGCAGTTCAGGGACAGGGAGCCCGTATGGCTACACCTTC. The chain employs TRBV28 and TRBJ1-2; TRBD1 matches 9 bases. Germline V gene lookup returns CDR1 MDHEN and CDR2 SYDVKM. This CDR3 is built from 15 residues. J was trimmed by 5 bases and V by 4 bases; bases with no gene match: 8.